This entry lists 31 T cell receptor beta chains sequenced from one sample in a study of OX40 agonist ivuxolimab in advanced cancers. Some clones are missing from TCRdb's copy, which holds only in-frame ones; the method was immunoSEQ multiplex PCR. The repertoire consists of more than 70,000 clones, with approximately 80% occurring once and the leading ten covering roughly 0.44%. The specimen was CD4+ or CD8+ T cells sorted from blood, collected in a trial of the OX40 agonist ivuxolimab. These receptors all come from an adult with an advanced solid tumor such as melanoma, head and neck, liver or kidney cancer.

The gene calls are TRBV6-1 and TRBJ2-3; 7 bases agree with TRBD1. The germline V gene encodes CDR1 MNHNS and CDR2 SASEGT. V dropped 6 bases and J dropped 0; count of bases not matched to a gene: 0. The CDR3 runs to 13 residues. DNA for the CDR3: TGTGCCAGCAGGGACAGGAGCACAGATACGCAGTATTTT. As protein: CASRDRSTDTQYF.

The V call is TRBV27, the J call TRBJ2-5; no firm D call. Trimming cost V 0 bases and J 2 bases, with 10 bases left between them. The CDR3 covers 15 residues. Per germline, CDR1 MNHEY and CDR2 SMNVEV (reference sequence). In DNA, the CDR3 is TGTGCCAGCAGTTTATCGATCCGGAATCAAGAGACCCAGTACTTC. Translated: CASSLSIRNQETQYF.

This chain links TRBV7-2 with TRBJ2-6; TRBD1 or TRBD2 may be the D gene (5 bases each). CDR1 is SGHTA and CDR2 is FQGNSA in the germline V gene. Deletions cut 5 bases from V and 0 bases from J, with 8 bases between. The CDR3 consists of 15 residues. In DNA form, the CDR3 reads TGTGCCAGCAGCGGTGGGGGCTCTGGGGCCAACGTCCTGACTTTC. Translated: CASSGGGSGANVLTF.

V and J are TRBV28 and TRBJ1-2; a possible D gene is TRBD1 (6 bases). This CDR3 is built from 14 residues. The germline CDR1 and CDR2 sequences are MDHEN and SYDVKM. V dropped 5 bases and J dropped 4 bases, with 14 bases sitting between them. Written as DNA, the CDR3 is TGTGCCAGCAGTCCGCCAGGGACACTCTATGGCTACACCTTC. Translation gives CASSPPGTLYGYTF.

DNA for the CDR3: TGTGCCAGTAGACGACAGGGCCCACCCTACGAGCAGTACTTC. It translates to CASRRQGPPYEQYF. The chain employs TRBV19 and TRBJ2-7; 7 bases line up with TRBD1. CDR1 and CDR2 (germline): LNHDA, SQIVND (reference sequence). The CDR3 contains 14 residues. Trimming removed 6 bases from V and 2 bases from J; junction bases left unmatched: 7.

The rearrangement links TRBV11-2 to TRBJ2-7, with no clear D. This CDR3 comprises 13 residues. The ends were cut back, 0 bases at V and 3 bases at J, with 6 bases in the middle. Germline CDR1 SGHAT, CDR2 FQNNGV. CDR3 amino acids: CASSLDTVYEQYV. The CDR3 nucleotides read TGTGCCAGCAGCTTAGATACGGTCTACGAGCAGTACGTC.

This clone was observed a handful of times. The identical CDR3 is also encoded by other nucleotide sequences in the sample. This chain connects TRBV7-2 to TRBJ2-4; TRBD1 matches 7 bases. CDR3 size: 16 residues. V was clipped by 5 bases and J by 0 bases; unmatched bases: 7. The germline gives CDR1 SGHTA, CDR2 FQGNSA. CDR3: CASSPRTGLAKNIQYF. The CDR3 nucleotides are TGTGCCAGCAGCCCCCGGACAGGCCTAGCCAAAAACATTCAGTACTTC.

The chain is built from TRBV29-1 and TRBJ2-2; 8 nucleotides align to TRBD1. J lost 6 bases, V lost 5 bases, and 2 bases had no gene match. Per germline, CDR1 SQVTM and CDR2 ANQGSEA. The CDR3 is 12 amino acids. The CDR3 region is CSVLQGAGELFF. In DNA, the CDR3 is TGCAGCGTTCTACAGGGGGCCGGGGAGCTGTTTTTT.

This clone was seen once. This sequence joins TRBV7-3 and TRBJ2-7, with TRBD2 matching over 13 bases. Germline values: CDR1 SGHTA, CDR2 FQGTGA. CDR3 length: 15 residues. Trimming took 5 bases from V and 2 from J; bases not matched to a gene: 3. The DNA of the CDR3 is TGTGCCAGCAGCCTCACTAGCGGGAGGGCCTACGAGCAGTACTTC. It translates to CASSLTSGRAYEQYF.

The V gene is TRBV27, the J gene TRBJ1-3, with D possibly TRBD1 on 5 matching bases. The ends were cut back, 6 bases at V and 0 bases at J, with 18 bases in the middle. The CDR3 is 17 amino acids. The germline CDR1 and CDR2 sequences are MNHEY and SMNVEV (reference sequence). The CDR3 bases are TGTGCCAGCAGCACCAATCGACAGACCTTCTCTGGAAACACCATATATTTT. It specifies CASSTNRQTFSGNTIYF.

The chain recombines TRBV2 with TRBJ2-7; 8 nucleotides line up with TRBD1. Germline V gives CDR1 SNHLY, CDR2 FYNNEI. The CDR3 length is 14 residues. V lost 4 bases to trimming and J lost 3 bases; unmatched junction nucleotides: 5. CDR3 amino acids: CASSGQGPGYEQYV. In DNA form, the CDR3 reads TGTGCCAGCAGTGGACAGGGGCCCGGCTACGAGCAGTACGTC.

Here the CDR3 DNA reads TGTGCCAGCTCACCGCCCGGACTAGCGGGATTAGGCGGGGAGCTGTTTTTT. Translation gives CASSPPGLAGLGGELFF. The gene calls are TRBV18 and TRBJ2-2, with TRBD2 matching 12 bases. Losses at the gene ends were 3 bases for V and 7 bases for J; bases not matched to a gene: 9. The CDR3 consists of 17 residues. Germline V gives CDR1 KGHSH, CDR2 LQKENI.

This sequence joins TRBV5-1 and TRBJ2-2, with D perhaps matching TRBD2 (5 bases). The CDR3 runs to 15 residues. Germline V gene data show CDR1 as SGHRS and CDR2 as YFSETQ. V was clipped by 0 bases and J by 0 bases, with 6 bases between them. CDR3 protein: CASSLGLTNTGELFF. CDR3 DNA sequence: TGCGCCAGCAGCTTGGGACTAACGAACACCGGGGAGCTGTTTTTT.

This clone has only one observation. The V and J genes are TRBV30 and TRBJ2-2; TRBD2 is a possible D gene (6 bases). Germline CDR1 and CDR2: GTSNPN and SVGIG (reference sequence). The CDR3 has 15 amino acids. Trimming removed 0 bases at V and 3 bases at J, with 11 bases between. The CDR3 DNA is TGTGCCTGGAGTGTTGGAGGGGCTTACACCGGGGAGCTGTTTTTT. Its translation: CAWSVGGAYTGELFF.

DNA for the CDR3: TGTGCCAGCTCACAAAACAGGGACGAGCAGTACGTC. As protein: CASSQNRDEQYV. The rearrangement uses TRBV18 and TRBJ2-7, with D perhaps matching TRBD1 (6 bases). The CDR3 sequence is 12 residues long. Germline V lookup: CDR1 KGHSH, CDR2 LQKENI. With 4 bases removed from V and 5 bases from J, the gap between germline ends came to 9 bases.

The chain links TRBV11-3 to TRBJ2-3, with D unclear. V was clipped by 5 bases and J by 5 bases, with 14 bases between them. The CDR3 is made up of 14 amino acids. Germline assignment: CDR1 SGHNT and CDR2 YENEEA. CDR3 nucleotide sequence: TGTGCCAGCAGCGCTAGGTCCGGTCTAGATACGCAGTATTTT. Translated: CASSARSGLDTQYF.

The gene calls are TRBV19 and TRBJ2-5; D gene unclear. Germline V lookup: CDR1 LNHDA, CDR2 SQIVND (reference sequence). Trimming stripped 6 bases from V and 3 bases from J, with 11 bases between. The CDR3 contains 13 residues. CDR3 DNA: TGTGCCAGTAGACGGACGGTGAAAGAGACCCAGTACTTC. Translation: CASRRTVKETQYF.

CDR3 loop: CASGVGWTGANTGELFF. CDR3 coding DNA: TGTGCTAGTGGTGTGGGTTGGACAGGGGCGAACACCGGGGAGCTGTTTTTT. The V and J genes are TRBV12-5 and TRBJ2-2, with 9 bases fitting TRBD1. CDR3 size: 17 residues. Germline loops: CDR1 LGHNT, CDR2 FRNRAP. J gave up 0 bases and V 5 bases, and 7 bases lay outside the gene matches. The full variable domain, completed using reference TRBV12-5 and TRBJ2-2, is DARVTQTPRHKVTEMGQEVTMRCQPILGHNTVFWYRQTMMQGLELLAYFRNRAPLDDSGMPKDRFSAEMPDATLATLKIQPSEPRDSAVYFCASGVGWTGANTGELFFGEGSRLTVL.

V usage is TRBV4-2 and J usage is TRBJ2-2; 11 bases map to TRBD2. CDR1 is LGHNA and CDR2 is YNFKEQ in the germline V gene. The CDR3 is 17 amino acids. V trimming: 1 base; J trimming: 6 bases; junction bases outside the gene matches: 7. CDR3 region: CASSQAPTSGIPGELFF. In DNA, the CDR3 is TGTGCCAGCAGCCAAGCCCCGACTAGCGGGATTCCCGGGGAGCTGTTTTTT.

V and J are TRBV28 and TRBJ1-6; D gene uncertain. The CDR3 has 14 amino acids. Trimming took 8 bases from V and 9 from J, leaving 17 bases between them. From germline, CDR1 is MDHEN and CDR2 SYDVKM. CDR3 nucleotide sequence: TGTGCCAGCTGGATTTTGGGTCCTTGTTCACCCCTCCACTTT. Encoded protein: CASWILGPCSPLHF.

The rearrangement links TRBV27 to TRBJ2-7, with D perhaps matching TRBD1 (6 bases). The CDR3 runs to 13 residues. Germline CDR1 MNHEY, CDR2 SMNVEV (reference sequence). The ends were cut back, 2 bases at V and 3 bases at J, with 8 bases in the middle. CDR3 sequence (DNA): TGTGCCAGCAGTTTAGTACAGGGCTACGAGCAGTACTTC. It is translated as CASSLVQGYEQYF.

V usage is TRBV7-8 and J usage is TRBJ2-5, with 7 bases that match TRBD2. With 5 bases clipped from V and 2 bases from J, the junction kept 14 bases outside the gene matches. The CDR3 contains 17 residues. CDR1 is SGHVS and CDR2 is FQNEAQ in the germline V gene. The DNA for the CDR3 is TGTGCCAGCAGCCCGAGGACTAGACTAGTGAGACAAGAGACCCAGTACTTC. It codes for CASSPRTRLVRQETQYF. Variable domain in full (rest from reference TRBV7-8 and TRBJ2-5): GAGVSQSPRYKVAKRGQDVALRCDPISGHVSLFWYQQALGQGPEFLTYFQNEAQLDKSGLPSDRFFAERPEGSVSTLKIQRTQQEDSAVYLCASSPRTRLVRQETQYFGPGTRLLVL.

V and J are TRBV5-1 and TRBJ2-1, with 9 nucleotides matching TRBD1. Germline V gives CDR1 SGHRS, CDR2 YFSETQ. The length of the CDR3 is 16 residues. With 4 bases clipped from V and 8 bases from J, the junction kept 13 bases outside the gene matches. The CDR3: CASSPMTGGQGYEQFF. The CDR3 DNA reads TGCGCCAGCAGCCCAATGACAGGGGGACAGGGATATGAGCAGTTCTTC.

This clone has only a few counts. The chain couples TRBV28 to TRBJ2-5; 11 nucleotides line up with TRBD2. The CDR3 has 14 amino acids. Germline CDR1 MDHEN, CDR2 SYDVKM. The V segment lost 5 bases and the J segment 5 bases; nucleotides outside the gene matches: 4. The CDR3 loop is CASSPTSGSETQYF. CDR3 sequence (DNA): TGTGCCAGCAGTCCAACTAGCGGGAGTGAGACCCAGTACTTC. Complete variable domain (other parts from reference TRBV28 and TRBJ2-5): DVKVTQSSRYLVKRTGEKVFLECVQDMDHENMFWYRQDPGLGLRLIYFSYDVKMKEKGDIPEGYSVSREKKERFSLILESASTNQTSMYLCASSPTSGSETQYFGPGTRLLVL.

The chain carries TRBV30 and TRBJ2-5; possibly TRBD2 for D (6 bases). Per germline, CDR1 GTSNPN and CDR2 SVGIG (reference sequence). The CDR3 is made up of 10 amino acids. V lost 5 bases and J lost 5, with 6 bases in between. This CDR3 is CAWAGETQYF. The CDR3 DNA reads TGTGCCTGGGCGGGGGAGACCCAGTACTTC.

This clone turned up a few times. The chain has TRBV5-1 and TRBJ2-7, with 7 bases aligning to TRBD2. V shed 0 bases, J shed 4 bases, and the junction held 10 bases outside the gene matches. The CDR3 covers 16 residues. Per germline, CDR1 SGHRS and CDR2 YFSETQ. The CDR3 loop is CASSLVGVAGDYEQYF. The CDR3 nucleotides read TGCGCCAGCAGCTTGGTCGGTGTTGCGGGAGATTACGAGCAGTACTTC.

The genes are TRBV6-5 and TRBJ2-2; D possibly corresponds to TRBD1 (6 bases). Trimming shortened V by 8 bases and J by 1 base, and 8 bases separated the two germline ends. The CDR3 is 13 residues long. Germline V gene lookup returns CDR1 MNHEY and CDR2 SVGAGI. In DNA form, the CDR3 reads TGTGCCAGCCTGGACAGGAACACCGGGGAGCTGTTTTTT. It translates to CASLDRNTGELFF.

V and J are TRBV5-6 and TRBJ1-6, with D possibly being TRBD1 (6 bases). The length of the CDR3 is 15 residues. Trimming stripped 2 bases from V and 10 bases from J, with 16 bases between. CDR1 is SGHDT, CDR2 YYEEEE, per germline. The CDR3 bases are TGTGCCAGCAGCTTACAGGGTGGTGGGCGGTCACCCCTCCACTTT. The encoded protein is CASSLQGGGRSPLHF.

The sample holds a few counts of this clone. In nucleotides, the CDR3 is TGCGCCAGCAGCCAAGACGGGACAGTAACGTATGGCTACACCTTC. It is translated as CASSQDGTVTYGYTF. The chain combines TRBV4-3 with TRBJ1-2; 7 nucleotides align to TRBD1. The germline CDR1 and CDR2 sequences are LGHNA and YSLEER. V shed 0 bases, J shed 5 bases, and the junction held 6 bases outside the gene matches. The CDR3 is made up of 15 amino acids.

In this sample, this clone turned up once. The chain recombines TRBV28 with TRBJ1-2, with D perhaps TRBD1 (5 bases). The germline V gene has CDR1 MDHEN and CDR2 SYDVKM. The CDR3 runs to 12 residues. V lost 7 bases, J lost 2 bases, and 8 bases lay in between. Here the CDR3 DNA reads TGTGCCAGCACCAGGGAGAACTATGGCTACACCTTC. Its protein is CASTRENYGYTF.

The genes are TRBV5-1 and TRBJ2-4; 9 bases map to TRBD1. The CDR3 sequence is 16 residues long. Germline V gene sequence: CDR1 SGHRS, CDR2 YFSETQ. After removal of 5 bases from V and 0 bases from J, the junction contained 6 bases not matched to a gene. This chain's CDR3 is CASSPRTGVAKNIQYF. The CDR3 DNA follows: TGCGCCAGCAGTCCTCGGACAGGGGTAGCCAAAAACATTCAGTACTTC.